The next 30 T cell receptor beta chains were all read from a single sample in a study of CD8 T cells in ankylosing spondylitis. MiXCR, applied by TCRdb to the 5' RACE reads, yields one record per CDR3 protein. Altogether approximately 340,000 distinct CDR3 sequences are present, roughly 15% being singletons, with the ten largest covering approximately 0.99%. The specimen was blood, either unsorted or a sorted T cell fraction (not recorded which). All receptors come from a male donor with ankylosing spondylitis or in good health (not recorded which).

This clonotype appeared many times. The chain links TRBV5-1 to TRBJ2-3; 12 positions agree with TRBD2. The CDR3 runs 15 residues. V dropped 3 bases and J dropped 7; count of bases not matched to a gene: 6. Germline lookup yields CDR1 SGHRS and CDR2 YFSETQ. The CDR3 DNA reads TGCGCCAGCAGCTACGGACTAGCGGGGAAGAATACGCAGTATTTT. It yields the protein CASSYGLAGKNTQYF.

V and J are TRBV12-3 or TRBV12-4 and TRBJ1-3; no firm D call. The germline V and J ends were trimmed by 6 bases and 6 bases, with 6 bases remaining between them. CDR3 length: 11 residues. For the CDR3, the DNA is TGTGCCAGCAGCCCTGCAAACACCATATATTTT. It codes for CASSPANTIYF.

This clonotype was seen a handful of times. The chain has TRBV7-8 and TRBJ2-1; unclear D gene. Germline lookup yields CDR1 SGHVS and CDR2 FQNEAQ. This CDR3 is 12 amino acids long. V lost 4 bases and J lost 5, with 6 bases in between. The CDR3 loop is CASSWHNNEQFF. CDR3 nucleotides: TGTGCCAGCAGCTGGCACAACAATGAGCAGTTCTTC.

The chain links TRBV5-6 to TRBJ2-1; TRBD2 matches 9 bases. Germline V gives CDR1 SGHDT, CDR2 YYEEEE. V shed 4 bases and J 4 bases; nucleotides not matched to a gene: 9. The CDR3 spans 16 residues. This chain's CDR3 is CASSLRAGGSYNEQFF. CDR3 nucleotide sequence: TGTGCCAGCAGCCTGAGGGCGGGAGGGAGTTACAATGAGCAGTTCTTC.

The chain carries TRBV30 and TRBJ2-5; D gene ambiguous. The CDR3 consists of 12 residues. The germline V gene encodes CDR1 GTSNPN and CDR2 SVGIG (reference sequence). Between the trimmed V and J ends, which lost 2 bases and 5 bases, there was a span of 9 bases. The CDR3 bases are TGTGCCTGGAGTCGGCCCATGGAGACCCAGTACTTC. Translation: CAWSRPMETQYF.

This clonotype was counted a few times. This rearrangement joins TRBV24-1 to TRBJ1-2; D gene uncertain. The germline V and J ends were trimmed by 0 bases and 5 bases, with 15 bases remaining between them. CDR3 length: 16 amino acids. Germline V gives CDR1 KGHDR, CDR2 SFDVKD. The CDR3 protein is CATSDLFRLSAYGYTF. CDR3 coding DNA: TGTGCCACCAGTGATTTGTTTCGTCTTAGCGCTTATGGCTACACCTTC.

This sequence joins TRBV12-3 or TRBV12-4 and TRBJ2-5; 10 bases align to TRBD1. CDR3 size: 14 residues. With V trimmed by 6 bases and J by 2 bases, 3 bases remained unmatched. CDR3 sequence (DNA): TGTGCCAGCAGGCAGGACAGGGGGCAAGAGACCCAGTACTTC. This translates into CASRQDRGQETQYF.

This clonotype was found many times. The chain joins TRBV12-3 or TRBV12-4 to TRBJ1-5; D is unclear. This CDR3 is built from 13 residues. The ends were cut back, 5 bases at V and 6 bases at J, with 11 bases in the middle. CDR3 DNA sequence: TGTGCCAGCAGTCCGACGGAGGGTCAGCCCCAGCATTTT. Its translation: CASSPTEGQPQHF.

This clonotype was detected a few times. CDR3: CASNKGTPVGRETQYF. CDR3 in DNA: TGCGCCAGCAACAAAGGGACGCCCGTTGGCAGAGAGACCCAGTACTTC. The rearrangement uses TRBV5-1 and TRBJ2-5; TRBD1 or TRBD2 may be the D gene (5 bases each). Deletions cut 6 bases from V and 4 bases from J, with 22 bases between. Germline V lookup: CDR1 SGHRS, CDR2 YFSETQ. This CDR3 comprises 16 residues.

The rearrangement links TRBV10-1 to TRBJ2-3; tentative D call: TRBD1 (5 bases). Germline V gene lookup returns CDR1 WNHNN and CDR2 SYGVQD (reference sequence). The CDR3 loop spans 14 amino acids. The ends were cut back, 0 bases at V and 1 base at J, with 5 bases in the middle. The CDR3 sequence is CASSESGGTDTQYF. As DNA, the CDR3 is TGCGCCAGCAGTGAGTCAGGGGGCACAGATACGCAGTATTTT.

The rearrangement uses TRBV6-1 and TRBJ2-5; D perhaps matches TRBD2 (6 bases). V lost 6 bases and J 1 base, leaving 15 bases between the germline ends. Germline loops: CDR1 MNHNS, CDR2 SASEGT. The CDR3 has 15 amino acids. CDR3 nucleotides: TGTGCCAGCAGATCGGGACTTTCTCGCCAAGAGACCCAGTACTTC. It yields the protein CASRSGLSRQETQYF.

V gene TRBV20-1 combines with J gene TRBJ2-7; a weak D match, TRBD2 (5 bases). Trimming removed 5 bases at V and 6 bases at J, with 14 bases between. The CDR3 runs to 12 residues. Looked up from germline, CDR1 is DFQATT and CDR2 is SNEGSKA (reference sequence). The CDR3 here is CSAGETVREQYF. DNA for the CDR3: TGCAGTGCTGGGGAGACTGTGCGCGAGCAGTACTTC.

The chain couples TRBV11-2 to TRBJ2-5, with D hard to call. The germline gives CDR1 SGHAT, CDR2 FQNNGV. The length of the CDR3 is 13 residues. Trimming shortened V by 3 bases and J by 5 bases, and 10 bases separated the two germline ends. The CDR3 region is CASSLRLTETQYF. The CDR3 DNA reads as TGTGCCAGCAGCTTGCGGTTGACGGAGACCCAGTACTTC.

This clonotype was picked up many times. The J gene is TRBJ1-2, the V gene TRBV7-2; D uncertain. Trimming shortened V by 5 bases and J by 8 bases, and 18 bases separated the two germline ends. The germline V gene encodes CDR1 SGHTA and CDR2 FQGNSA. The length of the CDR3 is 14 residues. The CDR3 is CASSPLLAGWGYTF. The CDR3 DNA sequence: TGTGCCAGCAGCCCCTTATTAGCGGGTTGGGGCTACACCTTC. Drawing the rest from reference TRBV7-2 and TRBJ1-2, the complete variable domain is GAGVSQSPSNKVTEKGKDVELRCDPISGHTALYWYRQSLGQGLEFLIYFQGNSAPDKSGLPSDRFSAERTGGSVSTLTIQRTQQEDSAVYLCASSPLLAGWGYTFGSGTRLTVV.

There are many counts of this clonotype. The chain combines TRBV7-8 with TRBJ2-7; 13 bases are shared with TRBD2. The ends lost 1 base at V and 3 bases at J; junction bases unmatched: 6. CDR3 size: 17 residues. Per the germline V gene, CDR1 is SGHVS and CDR2 is FQNEAQ. As DNA, the CDR3 is TGTGCCAGCAGCTTAGTCCTAAGGACTAGCGGGAGCTACGAGCAGTACTTC. Amino acid sequence: CASSLVLRTSGSYEQYF. Based on the CDR3 plus reference TRBV7-8 and TRBJ2-7, the full variable domain is GAGVSQSPRYKVAKRGQDVALRCDPISGHVSLFWYQQALGQGPEFLTYFQNEAQLDKSGLPSDRFFAERPEGSVSTLKIQRTQQEDSAVYLCASSLVLRTSGSYEQYFGPGTRLTVT.

The V and J genes are TRBV23-1 and TRBJ2-7; TRBD1 matches at 9 bases. TRBV23-1 is given ORF status, its function remaining uncertain. This CDR3 has 19 residues. V trimming: 6 bases; J trimming: 0 bases; junction bases outside the gene matches: 18. CDR3 region: CASSFRTGEGPLNSYEQYF. The CDR3 nucleotides are TGCGCCAGCAGCTTCCGGACAGGGGAAGGACCCCTGAACTCCTACGAGCAGTACTTC.

The chain uses TRBV12-3 or TRBV12-4 and TRBJ2-1; 13 nucleotides match TRBD2. Germline trimming cut 6 bases from V and 5 bases from J; bases unmatched to any gene: 7. The CDR3 loop spans 16 amino acids. CDR3 nucleotides: TGTGCCAGCAGCCCCGGACTAGCGGGGGCCAACAATGAGCAGTTCTTC. Residues: CASSPGLAGANNEQFF.

The chain employs TRBV24-1 and TRBJ2-1, with TRBD2 matching 14 bases. The CDR3 sequence is 16 residues long. Trimming took 4 bases from V and 7 from J; bases not matched to a gene: 5. CDR1 and CDR2 from the germline V gene are KGHDR and SFDVKD. The CDR3 is CATSDPGTSGSNEQFF. CDR3 in DNA: TGTGCCACCAGTGACCCCGGGACTAGCGGGAGTAATGAGCAGTTCTTC.

There are a few counts of this clonotype. The rearrangement joins TRBV20-1 to TRBJ2-5; TRBD2 agrees at 7 bases. The V and J ends lost 5 bases and 2 bases, in that order; junction bases with no gene match: 8. The CDR3 runs 14 residues. CDR1 DFQATT and CDR2 SNEGSKA come from the germline V gene (reference sequence). CDR3 coding DNA: TGCAGTGCTCGCAGACTAGCAAATCAAGAGACCCAGTACTTC. It is translated as CSARRLANQETQYF.

The genes are TRBV15 and TRBJ2-3, with D possibly TRBD2 on 5 matching bases. Germline V CDR1 and CDR2: LNHNV, YYDKDF (reference sequence). V gave up 1 base and J gave up 0 bases, with 17 bases separating them. The CDR3 is 18 amino acids. This CDR3 reads CATSRGILGGFSTDTQYF. CDR3 DNA: TGTGCCACCAGCAGAGGGATTTTGGGCGGGTTCAGCACAGATACGCAGTATTTT.

This clonotype was counted a few times. The V call is TRBV2, the J call TRBJ1-5; D gene uncertain. Germline CDR1 is SNHLY and CDR2 is FYNNEI. The CDR3 has 14 amino acids. Trimming removed 6 bases from V and 1 base from J, with 10 bases in between. The DNA of the CDR3 is TGTGCCAGCAGGTTTGGTCCCAGCAATCAGCCCCAGCATTTT. Translated, it gives CASRFGPSNQPQHF.

V is TRBV5-6 and J is TRBJ2-1; TRBD1 is a possible D gene (6 bases). From germline, CDR1 is SGHDT and CDR2 YYEEEE. CDR3 length equals 12 residues. V lost 3 bases and J 7 bases, leaving 8 bases between the germline ends. The CDR3 sequence: CASSWTDNEQFF. The DNA of the CDR3 is TGTGCCAGCAGCTGGACAGATAATGAGCAGTTCTTC.

This clonotype was detected only a few times. The rearrangement uses TRBV7-9 and TRBJ1-5, with D unclear. CDR1 and CDR2 (germline): SEHNR, FQNEAQ (reference sequence). Trimming removed 8 bases at V and 2 bases at J, with 13 bases between. The CDR3 extends over 14 amino acids. This CDR3 is CASSPGLGNQPQHF. DNA of the CDR3: TGTGCCAGCTCGCCTGGGCTTGGCAATCAGCCCCAGCATTTT.

The J gene is TRBJ1-4, the V gene TRBV7-2, with D hard to call. The germline CDR1 and CDR2 sequences are SGHTA and FQGNSA. The CDR3 is 15 residues long. Trimming took off 1 base at V and 4 bases at J, with 10 bases between the two ends. The CDR3 nucleotides read TGTGCCAGCAGCTTAGAAGTCGGCTTTAATGAAAAACTGTTTTTT. It codes for CASSLEVGFNEKLFF. Supplemented by reference TRBV7-2 and TRBJ1-4, the full variable domain reads GAGVSQSPSNKVTEKGKDVELRCDPISGHTALYWYRQSLGQGLEFLIYFQGNSAPDKSGLPSDRFSAERTGGSVSTLTIQRTQQEDSAVYLCASSLEVGFNEKLFFGSGTQLSVL.

The chain couples TRBV7-9 to TRBJ2-5; TRBD2 aligns across 15 bases. The germline V gene encodes CDR1 SEHNR and CDR2 FQNEAQ (reference sequence). Trimming took 5 bases from V and 4 from J; bases not matched to a gene: 5. The CDR3 loop spans 16 amino acids. CDR3 sequence: CASSPRTSGGGETQYF. The CDR3 DNA reads as TGTGCCAGCAGCCCCCGGACTAGCGGGGGGGGAGAGACCCAGTACTTC.

This clonotype was detected a few times. This rearrangement joins TRBV27 to TRBJ2-7; 8 bases line up with TRBD1. The CDR3 contains 16 residues. V lost 0 bases to trimming and J lost 0 bases; unmatched junction nucleotides: 4. Per germline, CDR1 MNHEY and CDR2 SMNVEV (reference sequence). CDR3 loop: CASSLSSRGRSYEQYF. The CDR3 coding sequence is TGTGCCAGCAGTTTATCTTCCAGGGGGCGCTCCTACGAGCAGTACTTC.

The CDR3 DNA follows: TGCAGTATCGGGTCCAGCTCCTACAATGAGCAGTTCTTC. Protein product: CSIGSSSYNEQFF. The chain employs TRBV20-1 and TRBJ2-1; D gene unclear. Germline assignment: CDR1 DFQATT and CDR2 SNEGSKA (reference sequence). The CDR3 is 13 residues long. V was clipped by 8 bases and J by 0 bases, with 11 bases between them.

The genes are TRBV20-1 and TRBJ2-1, with 7 bases lining up with TRBD2. CDR1 and CDR2 from the germline V gene are DFQATT and SNEGSKA (reference sequence). The CDR3 loop spans 13 amino acids. The V segment lost 3 bases and the J segment 3 bases; nucleotides outside the gene matches: 2. The CDR3 loop reads CSASGRYYNEQFF. CDR3 coding DNA: TGCAGTGCTAGCGGGAGGTACTACAATGAGCAGTTCTTC.

This clonotype appeared a few times. The V and J genes are TRBV27 and TRBJ1-5; D gene ambiguous. The CDR3 runs to 18 residues. Deletions cut 0 bases from V and 1 base from J, with 16 bases between. Germline lookup yields CDR1 MNHEY and CDR2 SMNVEV (reference sequence). CDR3 region: CASSLSFRTSGSNQPQHF. CDR3 nucleotides: TGTGCCAGCAGTTTATCGTTCCGGACGTCGGGAAGCAATCAGCCCCAGCATTTT.

This clonotype was recorded at least ten times. V and J are TRBV5-1 and TRBJ2-5; the match to TRBD2 covers 11 bases. The CDR3 contains 15 residues. The ends lost 2 bases at V and 2 bases at J; junction bases unmatched: 2. Germline CDR1 reads SGHRS; CDR2 reads YFSETQ. CDR3 region: CASSLLAGGQETQYF. The CDR3 DNA follows: TGCGCCAGCAGCTTATTAGCGGGAGGGCAAGAGACCCAGTACTTC. The full variable domain, in which reference TRBV5-1 and TRBJ2-5 provide the parts outside the CDR3, is KAGVTQTPRYLIKTRGQQVTLSCSPISGHRSVSWYQQTPGQGLQFLFEYFSETQRNKGNFPGRFSGRQFSNSRSEMNVSTLELGDSALYLCASSLLAGGQETQYFGPGTRLLVL.